This T cell receptor (beta chain) is from a study of cytomegalovirus exposure and HLA in healthy donors. Findings and caveats of the study: TCR beta sequences reportedly predicted most subjects' HLA-A and HLA-B alleles accurately. There were 150 or so TCR beta chains listed as cytomegalovirus-associated. A later analysis reportedly found that, within productive TCRs, an Asian-associated ancestry cluster had fewer N-insertions than the mean observed across the roughly 610 donors.

CDR3 length equals 15 residues. CDR1 is LGHNA and CDR2 is YSLEER in the germline V gene. The V end was cut by 0 bases, the J end by 3 bases, with 11 bases between. Concerning this clone itself: Antigen: not known.

This PCR relied on a set of 60 Vbeta primers and 13 Jbeta primers. Clones were read by immunoSEQ multiplex PCR, and TCRdb kept only the in-frame ones, dropping some. The sample lists about 120,000 clones, roughly 80% occurring once. The V call is TRBV4-3, the J call TRBJ1-2, with D unclear. This TCR derives from a female donor in good health and CMV-seronegative. The specimen was PBMCs. CDR3 nucleotides: TGCGCCAGCAGCCAAGAGTTTGGGGAGGACTATGGCTACACCTTC. Its translation is CASSQEFGEDYGYTF.